The entry below gives a single T cell receptor beta chain sequence along with its context. The antigen remains unidentified. V dropped 5 bases and J dropped 3; count of bases not matched to a gene: 7. This CDR3 contains 16 residues. Germline V lookup: CDR1 MDHEN, CDR2 SYDVKM. This entry belongs to a study of shared clonotypes between healthy human individuals. Findings and caveats of the study: The genetic and exposure-history diversity represented was limited by few donors. Rarefaction curves obtained for sorted subsets showed sequencing incomplete despite large depth.

Generated by immunoSEQ multiplex PCR, the TCRdb table keeps only in-frame clones and is missing some. The repertoire holds roughly 2.2 million clones, with 92% as singletons. The clonotype comes from a man between 18 and 29 years old in good health. Some clones in this sample may be carry-over from other donors' samples. What was sequenced was naive CD4+ T cells from PBMCs. Indicated subset: CD45RA+ positively selected. The chain has TRBV28 and TRBJ2-3; TRBD2 matches 11 bases. The CDR3 sequence is CASSGPSSGRTDTQYF. The DNA for the CDR3 is TGTGCCAGCAGTGGCCCCTCTAGCGGGAGGACAGATACGCAGTATTTT. Looking up the rest from reference TRBV28 and TRBJ2-3 gives the full variable domain: DVKVTQSSRYLVKRTGEKVFLECVQDMDHENMFWYRQDPGLGLRLIYFSYDVKMKEKGDIPEGYSVSREKKERFSLILESASTNQTSMYLCASSGPSSGRTDTQYFGPGTRLTVL.